This section outlines one T cell receptor (beta chain) sequence together with its context. A read error may be the cause here, since a much bigger clone is one base away. The input was approximately 500 ng total RNA; TCR beta cDNA was made from it with a constant-region primer. Three-round nested multiplex PCR performed with slightly modified ARM-PCR produced the TCR beta libraries. Primers for the first two PCR rounds were TRBV1-TRBV30 forward primers and a C-beta reverse primer (around 10 cycles per round). Each CDR3 protein gets one entry after TCRdb re-called the multiplex PCR reads with MiXCR. This sample yields tens of thousands of distinct CDR3 sequences, of which 72% are seen a single time; 15% to 20% belongs to the top ten. Total RNA and DNA came together from approximately 20-30 mg of bulk tissue without cell sorting. These data come from a study of tumor-infiltrating lymphocytes in primary liver carcinoma.

V dropped 6 bases and J dropped 2; count of bases not matched to a gene: 6. Germline V gene lookup returns CDR1 SQVTM and CDR2 ANQGSEA. The CDR3 sequence is 13 residues long. The rearrangement uses TRBV29-1 and TRBJ2-7; 8 bases are shared with TRBD2. The sample consisted of liver tumor tissue from sampling region 1. The subset is: tumor region T1, superior pole. This receptor was identified in a man between 40 and 49 years old with primary liver carcinoma and hepatitis B virus infection. CDR3 DNA: TGCAGCGTGCTCCGGGAGGGTACCTACGAGCAGTACTTC. Translating gives CSVLREGTYEQYF.